The TCR beta chain described here comes from a study of OX40 agonist ivuxolimab in advanced cancers. About the study as a whole: Ivuxolimab was an agonistic, fully human IgG2 monoclonal antibody directed against OX40 (CD134), a costimulatory receptor. Intravenous ivuxolimab was administered to patients every 2 weeks at six dose levels: 0.01, 0.1, 0.3, 1.5, 3 and 10 mg/kg. Of the roughly 51 dose-escalation patients, hepatocellular carcinoma was present in approximately 20, melanoma in approximately 15, renal cell carcinoma in 9 and head and neck cancer in 9. A male proportion of almost 85% and a mean age of approximately 62 years, ranging from about 23 to 79, were recorded for the dose-escalation cohort. Prior anti-PD-1, anti-PD-L1 or anti-CTLA-4 therapy was permitted, and 30% to 50% of dose-escalation patients had received checkpoint inhibitors. Partial responses occurred in three dose-escalation patients, of whom one had hepatocellular carcinoma and two had cutaneous melanoma. Peripheral TCRbeta sequencing aimed to test whether ivuxolimab altered TCR sequence diversity and caused clonal T-cell expansion. The monotherapy dose-escalation portion (N ≈ 50 patients) of the phase I ivuxolimab trial is reported in the paper. On the study overall, not on this receptor specifically: Low levels of normalized T-cell clonal expansion were also shown by some nonresponding patients. Which antigens the clonally expanded peripheral T cells were specific for was not determined. On average, CD8+ T cells showed more expanded clones than CD4+ T cells after ivuxolimab. In partial responders in the 0.1-3.0 mg/kg groups, normalized peripheral clonal expansion was found to be among the lowest, especially among CD8+ T cells. At doses of 0.1 to 3.0 mg/kg, clonal expansion of both CD4+ and CD8+ blood T cells was observed from baseline to week 6.

This clone was detected once. Its antigen remains undetermined. No much larger clonotype is one base removed from it; base qualities were not supplied. The germline V and J ends show losses of 2 bases and 4 bases respectively, and no gene match explains 9 bases of the junction. CDR1 and CDR2 are drawn from the germline V gene: MRHNA, SNTAGT. The CDR3 spans 17 residues, from the cysteine through the phenylalanine. Only CDR3 DNA is held: 51 bases, read in frame from base 1. Patients with autoimmune disease history or receiving systemic immunosuppression were excluded from the trial. Peripheral blood for TCR sequencing was collected from all dose cohorts at baseline, on cycle 4 day 1, and on cycle 7 day 1. Samples were obtained from an open-label, multicenter, first-in-human phase I dose-escalation trial of ivuxolimab. Adults with locally advanced or metastatic melanoma, renal cell, hepatocellular, or head and neck squamous cell carcinoma were enrolled in the trial. Before TCR sequencing, CD4+ T cells and CD8+ T cells from peripheral blood were sorted into separate populations.

For sequencing of the TCRbeta CDR3 region, genomic DNA was extracted from the sorted cells. The immunoSEQ Assay was used to sequence the TCRbeta CDR3 regions. Not all clones reach the TCRdb copy of this immuneACCESS table, which keeps in-frame sequences only. Checked studies attribute under half of the gap to unresolved V genes and leave the rest unexplained. This sample has over 25,000 clones in its table, and approximately 81% of those were observed once. The top ten constitute about 32% of the sample. The sequence was collected from an adult with an advanced solid tumor such as melanoma, head and neck, liver or kidney cancer. This material consisted of CD4+ or CD8+ T cells sorted from blood, taken in a trial of the OX40 agonist ivuxolimab. The rearrangement combines TRBV6-4 with TRBJ2-7; a stretch of 12 junction bases matches TRBD2. Read as DNA, the sequence is TGTGCCAGCAGTGACACGCCTCCTAGCGGGAGGGGGTACGAGCAGTACTTC. This gives the protein CASSDTPPSGRGYEQYF.